The T cell receptor (beta chain) under discussion was sequenced for a study of blood T cell repertoires in COVID-19 (dated by TCRdb to the early 2020s). As for the study more broadly: The collaborator samples originated in the United States, Italy and Spain and spanned the acute and convalescent phases of COVID-19. The dataset comprised deeply sampled blood TCRbeta repertoires from subjects exposed to, actively infected with, or recovered from COVID-19. Sample metadata almost always included a de-identified subject ID, COVID-19 status, age in years and sex. The material from the prospective study consisted of cDNA or gDNA derived from T cells, B-cell-depleted T cells, or PBMCs. HLA class I and class II types, where available, came from metadata supplied by the sample provider rather than from assay-based typing. The repertoires were made available in a free public database intended to serve as a resource for research on the immune response to SARS-CoV-2. Samples were obtained from the ongoing ImmuneRACE study (first 160 participants) and from over 1,000 subjects provided by 6 global collaborators. What the research found in general, with its limitations: Clinical and demographic metadata were provided uncurated, with the amount varying by source and participant.

With respect to this clone: Its antigen remains unidentified. It has no much larger one-base neighbor in the sample; base qualities were not kept.

Collaborating institutions collected whole blood in K2EDTA tubes following their own protocols. For TCRbeta analysis, collaborators shipped samples as frozen whole blood, isolated PBMCs, or DNA extracted from either of those sample types. Taken from cysteine to phenylalanine, the CDR3 has 16 residues. The CDR3 DNA has 48 bases and is translated from base 1. Taken from the germline V gene (reference sequence), the CDR1 and CDR2 loops are SEHNR and FQNEAQ. The junction shows trimming of 1 base on V and 4 bases on J, and the gene matches do not reach 7 bases of it. TCRbeta CDR3 regions were amplified from genomic DNA using the immunoSEQ Assay, a bias-controlled multiplex PCR. Under the source paper's analysis protocol: The number of nucleated cells in each sample was estimated from the amplification of reference gene primers within the assay. To quantify the absolute abundance of each unique TCRbeta CDR3 rearrangement, sequence reads were collapsed and filtered. Productive Simpson clonality was computed per sample as the square root of Simpson's diversity index over productive rearrangements. Entries here come from immuneACCESS through TCRdb and include only in-frame sequences with V and J called. Some clones fail to appear in such tables; in the studies checked, an unresolved V gene covers under half of the shortfall, and the cause of the remainder is unknown. The V and J calls and the clone size are those of that table, but D and trimming were determined from the DNA. The sample records approximately 120,000 clones, about four fifths of which are singletons. Roughly a fifth of the sample belongs to the ten largest clones.

Recombination linked TRBV7-9 to TRBJ2-4; the central 7 bases match TRBD1. Sequenced: peripheral blood. The source is an elderly man with acute or convalescent COVID-19. The DNA reads as follows: TGTGCCAGCAGCTTAGGGTATGACAGGGCGAAAAACATTCAGTACTTC. It codes for CASSLGYDRAKNIQYF.